This T cell receptor beta chain derives from a study of T cell responses to AZD1222 COVID-19 vaccine. About the study: Second-dose groups at about 4 or about 12 weeks were pooled.

The study, taken as a whole, reports: Nearly half of spike-specific TCRs reportedly target unmutated variant regions. Spike-specific TCR breadth and depth were elevated following two AZD1222 doses. Clonal diversity may have been underestimated, and the donors were mostly white British, with more females than males.

Germline V gene data show CDR1 as MNHEY and CDR2 as SMNVEV (reference sequence). The CDR3 covers 16 residues. The V end was cut by 5 bases, the J end by 3 bases, with 17 bases between. Produced via immunoSEQ multiplex PCR; TCRdb's table is partial and in-frame only. This table has 100,000 or so clones, roughly 91% appearing once. About this clone itself: Its target is unknown.

The source was peripheral blood, collected on day 0 of AZD1222 vaccination. This TCR derives from an adult in good health. The J gene is TRBJ2-1, the V gene TRBV27, with D possibly TRBD2 on 5 matching bases. DNA for the CDR3: TGTGCCAGCAGTGGGAAAGCGGTTCCGGGCTACAATGAGCAGTTCTTC. Protein product: CASSGKAVPGYNEQFF.